This entry describes one T cell receptor beta chain. What it binds is unknown. Some clones are missing from TCRdb's copy, which holds only in-frame ones; the method was immunoSEQ multiplex PCR. The sample lists under 95,000 clones, roughly 80% occurring once. This sample stems from a study of radiotherapy plus CTLA-4 blockade in lung cancer. Study-wide background: Disease control was seen in 25% to 40% of patients, objective responses in roughly 17%.

General study findings and limits: TCR clones from tumors expanded in blood after radiotherapy plus ipilimumab. Best predicting response, reportedly, were early blood T cell clone dynamics, with interferon-beta.

It was focal radiation plus CTLA-4 blockade with ipilimumab that patients with chemo-refractory metastatic non-small-cell lung cancer received. The germline gives CDR1 SGDLS, CDR2 YYNGEE. Trimming cost V 1 base and J 7 bases, with 12 bases left between them. This CDR3 contains 13 residues. The sequence came from a human donor with non-small cell lung cancer who had stable disease on radiotherapy plus ipilimumab. Sample: peripheral blood, taken from a patient treated with radiotherapy plus ipilimumab. This chain joins TRBV9 and TRBJ2-7; D unresolved. The CDR3 nucleotides are TGTGCCAGCAGCGTAAGCCTAATGGGAGAGCAGTACTTC. The encoded protein is CASSVSLMGEQYF.